A selection of T cell receptor beta chains follows, all from one sample in a study of T cell responses to AZD1222 COVID-19 vaccine. Libraries were prepared by immunoSEQ multiplex PCR; TCRdb keeps only in-frame clonotypes and omits some of them. The sample yields 85,000 to 120,000 clones, about 90% seen once. The sequenced sample was peripheral blood, obtained 28 days after the second AZD1222 dose. These receptors were collected from an adult who received the AZD1222 COVID-19 vaccine. Both conserved end residues are part of each CDR3. A D gene is named only where the DNA matches it firmly. Clone size is shown for a subset of rows, as once, few, many or a class of expanded clone.

len,j_gene,d_gene,v_gene,abundance,CDR3aa,CDR3nt
16,TRBJ2-3,TRBD1,TRBV27,-,CASSLDRPKGTDTQYF,TGTGCCAGCAGTTTGGACAGGCCGAAAGGGACAGATACGCAGTATTTT
15,TRBJ1-4,-,TRBV5-1,once,CASSLDGGVEEKLFF,TGCGCCAGCAGCTTGGATGGTGGGGTCGAAGAAAAACTGTTTTTT
12,TRBJ2-3,-,TRBV2,-,CASTRDTDTQYF,TGTGCCAGCACCAGAGATACAGATACGCAGTATTTT
14,TRBJ1-1,-,TRBV6-2/TRBV6-3,-,CASSYPRAVTEAFF,TGTGCCAGCAGTTACCCTCGGGCTGTCACTGAAGCTTTCTTT
13,TRBJ1-2,-,TRBV5-1,-,CASSLGQNYGYTF,TGCGCCAGCAGCTTGGGGCAGAACTATGGCTACACCTTC
15,TRBJ1-5,TRBD1,TRBV19,-,CASSEGQGAYQPQHF,TGTGCCAGTAGTGAGGGACAGGGGGCTTATCAGCCCCAGCATTTT
18,TRBJ2-2,TRBD1,TRBV18,-,CASSPNVVGTGSTGELFF,TGTGCCAGCTCACCAAACGTCGTTGGGACAGGGTCCACCGGGGAGCTGTTTTTT
15,TRBJ1-4,-,TRBV5-4,once,CASSLAGTSNEKLFF,TGTGCCAGCAGCTTGGCCGGGACCTCTAATGAAAAACTGTTTTTT
12,TRBJ2-7,-,TRBV18,-,CASSPRRYEQYF,TGTGCCAGCTCACCAAGGAGGTACGAGCAGTACTTC
14,TRBJ2-7,-,TRBV4-1,-,CASSQTAGSYEQYF,TGCGCCAGCAGCCAAACCGCAGGGTCCTACGAGCAGTACTTC
15,TRBJ1-6,TRBD1,TRBV19,-,CASSIEDRVISPLHF,TGTGCCAGTAGTATAGAGGACAGGGTAATTTCACCCCTCCACTTT
15,TRBJ1-2,-,TRBV7-9,-,CASSFQESPTYGYTF,TGTGCCAGCAGCTTTCAGGAGTCTCCTACGTATGGCTACACCTTC
17,TRBJ2-3,-,TRBV7-2,few,CASSLNGGAGATDTQYF,TGTGCCAGCAGCTTAAATGGGGGCGCCGGGGCCACAGATACGCAGTATTTT
13,TRBJ2-7,-,TRBV19,-,CASSMGRAGEQYF,TGTGCCAGTAGTATGGGCAGGGCTGGCGAGCAGTACTTC
16,TRBJ2-2,-,TRBV6-6,-,CAGRRTQGIGTGELFF,TGTGCCGGCCGTCGAACACAGGGAATTGGCACCGGGGAGCTGTTTTTT
14,TRBJ2-1,-,TRBV3-1/TRBV3-2,-,CASSQRGALNEQFF,TGTGCCAGCAGCCAACGGGGGGCCCTCAATGAGCAGTTCTTC
14,TRBJ1-4,TRBD1,TRBV19,-,CASSTYRDREKLFF,TGTGCCAGTAGTACCTACCGGGACAGGGAAAAACTGTTTTTT
15,TRBJ1-3,-,TRBV6-6,few,CASSYDGTPGNTIYF,TGTGCCAGCAGTTACGATGGGACGCCCGGAAACACCATATATTTT
16,TRBJ2-3,-,TRBV2,-,CASSVWRYPGTDTQYF,TGTGCCAGCAGTGTCTGGAGGTATCCGGGGACAGATACGCAGTATTTT
16,TRBJ2-7,TRBD1,TRBV4-3,-,CASSQDMGDSGHEQYF,TGCGCCAGCAGCCAAGATATGGGGGACAGCGGACACGAGCAGTACTTC
12,TRBJ2-5,TRBD1,TRBV29-1,-,CSVRQGQETQYF,TGCAGCGTTAGACAGGGGCAAGAGACCCAGTACTTC
12,TRBJ1-2,-,TRBV14,-,CASSQARSDYTF,TGTGCCAGCAGCCAAGCGCGATCCGACTACACCTTC
14,TRBJ2-7,-,TRBV29-1,-,CSVFSAPLGGGLYF,TGCAGCGTTTTTTCGGCGCCCCTGGGAGGGGGACTGTACTTC
14,TRBJ2-7,TRBD1,TRBV11-2,-,CASSTGQGAHEQYF,TGTGCCAGCAGCACGGGACAGGGGGCGCACGAGCAGTACTTC
15,TRBJ1-3,-,TRBV12-5,once,CASATAFWLGNTIYF,TGTGCTAGTGCCACCGCGTTCTGGCTTGGAAACACCATATATTTT
17,TRBJ1-2,TRBD1,TRBV5-1,-,CASSLQTWTGTTYGYTF,TGCGCCAGCAGCTTGCAGACGTGGACAGGGACTACCTATGGCTACACCTTC
13,TRBJ1-1,-,TRBV5-4,-,CASSFLGYTEAFF,TGTGCCAGCAGCTTTTTGGGGTATACTGAAGCTTTCTTT
12,TRBJ1-2,-,TRBV12-3/TRBV12-4,-,CASRSTAYGYTF,TGTGCCAGCAGATCGACAGCTTATGGCTACACCTTC
14,TRBJ2-7,TRBD1,TRBV7-9,-,CASSETGGTHEQYF,TGTGCCAGCAGCGAAACAGGGGGAACACACGAGCAGTACTTC